This TCR beta chain was documented in a study of brain T cells in children with intractable seizures. Trimming left V 0 bases short and J 5 bases short, with 11 bases between. Germline V gene sequence: CDR1 SGHRS, CDR2 YFSETQ. The CDR3 is made up of 14 amino acids. TCRdb keeps only in-frame clones here, not all; method: immunoSEQ multiplex PCR. The table lists 95,000 to 120,000 clones, approximately 94% of them singletons. The clonotype was recovered from a boy younger than two with hemimegalencephaly and intractable seizures. The chain carries TRBV5-1 and TRBJ1-1; D might be TRBD1 (6 bases). The sample consisted of peripheral blood, taken at surgery. The CDR3 reads CASSLDRVGTEAFF. Written as DNA, the CDR3 is TGCGCCAGCAGCTTGGACAGGGTAGGGACTGAAGCTTTCTTT.